This entry features one TCR beta chain sequence. This clonotype was observed a handful of times. This clone's antigen is unknown. Base qualities are missing; no much larger clone stands one base away. The data stem from a study of CD8 T cells in ankylosing spondylitis (dated by TCRdb to 2016 to 2017). With regard to the full study: To find TCR variants linked to disease, the study profiled T cell receptor beta repertoires in ankylosing spondylitis patients and healthy donors. The whole study cohort included about a hundred healthy donors and 20 to 25 ankylosing spondylitis patients. Samples of peripheral blood were taken, and for ankylosing spondylitis patients, synovial fluid was collected as well.

The instrument was an Illumina HiSeq 2500. TCR beta libraries were prepared by quantitative 5'-RACE with molecular barcodes. Per the original workflow: To identify disease-linked TCR variants, a new computational method was used, one built on a probabilistic model of VDJ rearrangement. Clones were called with MiXCR by TCRdb after fastp trimmed the public reads at Q25, and only in-frame beta chains were retained. Each record represents a unique CDR3 protein, reported with the most common genes and DNA among its rows. For this entry, the V and J calls and clone size follow TCRdb and not the study's own pipeline. The sample table records about 270,000 distinct CDR3 sequences; 32% of these occur just once. Of the sample, roughly 4.2% is held by the ten largest clones. The research as a whole found: Some TCR beta motif variants had previously been reported in synovial fluid and blood of reactive arthritis patients, which suggested common disease-initiation mechanisms. Blood from ankylosing spondylitis patients appeared to be characterized by a TCR beta motif composed of eight highly homologous amino acid variants. The disease-linked clones were reported as significantly enriched in matched synovial fluid samples from ankylosing spondylitis patients. The disease-linked clones showed a CD8+ phenotype and occurred at relatively low frequencies in peripheral blood.

V ends up 4 bases short and J 3 bases short, with an unmatched junction base count of 6. CDR1 and CDR2, per the germline V gene (reference sequence), are SGHKS and YYEKEE. Spanning cysteine to phenylalanine, the CDR3 consists of 16 amino acids. Just CDR3 DNA is preserved here, 48 bases in frame from base 1. The sequence is built from TRBV5-5 and TRBJ2-2, with TRBD2 identical over 10 junction bases. Source material: blood, either unsorted or a sorted T cell fraction (not recorded which). The sequence was obtained from a male donor with ankylosing spondylitis or in good health (not recorded which). For the CDR3, the sequence is CASSRGLAVYTGELFF. The DNA sequence is TGTGCCAGCAGCCGAGGACTAGCGGTATACACCGGGGAGCTGTTTTTT.